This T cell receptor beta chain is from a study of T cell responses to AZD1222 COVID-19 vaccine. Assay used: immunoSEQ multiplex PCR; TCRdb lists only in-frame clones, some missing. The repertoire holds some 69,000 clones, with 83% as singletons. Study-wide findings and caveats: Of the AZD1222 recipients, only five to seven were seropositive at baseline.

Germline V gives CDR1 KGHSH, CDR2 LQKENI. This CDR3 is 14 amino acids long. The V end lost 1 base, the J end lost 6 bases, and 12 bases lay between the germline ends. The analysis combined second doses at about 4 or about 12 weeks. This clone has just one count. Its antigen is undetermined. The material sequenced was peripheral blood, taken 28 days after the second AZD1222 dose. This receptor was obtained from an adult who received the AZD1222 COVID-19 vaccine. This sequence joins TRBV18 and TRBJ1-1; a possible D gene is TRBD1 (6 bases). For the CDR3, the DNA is TGTGCCAGCTCACCACAGGGGGGGCGTGCTGAAGCTTTCTTT. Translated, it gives CASSPQGGRAEAFF.